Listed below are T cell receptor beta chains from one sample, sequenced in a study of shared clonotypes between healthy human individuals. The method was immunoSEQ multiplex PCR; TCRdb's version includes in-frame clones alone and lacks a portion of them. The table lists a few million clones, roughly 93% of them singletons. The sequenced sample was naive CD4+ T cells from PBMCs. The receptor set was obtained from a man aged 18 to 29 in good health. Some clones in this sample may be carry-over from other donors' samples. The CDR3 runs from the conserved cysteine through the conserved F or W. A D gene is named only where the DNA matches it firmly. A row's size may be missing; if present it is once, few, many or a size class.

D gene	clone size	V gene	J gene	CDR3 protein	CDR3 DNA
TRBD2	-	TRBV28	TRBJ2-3	CASIQASGRRVTDTQYF	TGTGCCAGTATTCAGGCTAGCGGGAGGCGGGTCACAGATACGCAGTATTTT
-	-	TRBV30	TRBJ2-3	CAWMAGLSTDTQYF	TGTGCCTGGATGGCGGGATTGAGCACAGATACGCAGTATTTT
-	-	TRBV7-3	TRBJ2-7	CASSLRGPSDEQYF	TGTGCCAGCAGCCTCCGGGGTCCGAGCGACGAGCAGTACTTC
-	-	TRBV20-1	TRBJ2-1	CSAREGNEQFF	TGCAGTGCTAGAGAGGGAAATGAGCAGTTCTTC
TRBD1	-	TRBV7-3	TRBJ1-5	CASSSGTGVQQPQHF	TGTGCCAGCAGCTCCGGGACAGGGGTTCAACAGCCCCAGCATTTT
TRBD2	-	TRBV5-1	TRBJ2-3	CASSLFLAGGTSTDTQYF	TGCGCCAGCAGCTTGTTTCTGGCGGGGGGCACTAGCACAGATACGCAGTATTTT
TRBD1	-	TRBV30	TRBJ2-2	CAWSNGQGSGELFF	TGTGCCTGGAGTAACGGACAGGGGTCCGGGGAGCTGTTTTTT
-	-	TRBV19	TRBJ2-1	CASTPDRTLYNEQFF	TGTGCCAGTACCCCTGACAGGACCCTTTACAATGAGCAGTTCTTC
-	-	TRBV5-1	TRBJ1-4	CASSGGALSPGGEKLFF	TGCGCCAGCAGCGGGGGGGCCTTGAGCCCGGGAGGTGAAAAACTGTTTTTT
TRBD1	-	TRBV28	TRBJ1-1	CASSLGQAHAEAFF	TGTGCCAGCAGTTTAGGACAGGCCCATGCGGAAGCTTTCTTT
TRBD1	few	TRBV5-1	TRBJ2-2	CASSTGTRGSGELFF	TGCGCCAGCAGCACCGGGACCAGGGGGTCCGGGGAGCTGTTTTTT
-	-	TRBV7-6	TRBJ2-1	CASSSGPPSSYNEQFF	TGTGCCAGCAGCTCGGGACCGCCGAGCTCCTACAATGAGCAGTTCTTC
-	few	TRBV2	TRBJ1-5	CASSETVQGGQPQHF	TGTGCCAGCAGTGAAACGGTGCAGGGCGGTCAGCCCCAGCATTTT
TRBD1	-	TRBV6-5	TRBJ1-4	CASTELGGEKLFF	TGTGCCAGCACCGAGCTAGGGGGCGAAAAACTGTTTTTT
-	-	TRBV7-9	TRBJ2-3	CASSLERRTQYF	TGTGCCAGCAGCTTAGAAAGACGTACGCAGTATTTT
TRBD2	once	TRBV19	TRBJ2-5	CASMTSGQETQYF	TGTGCCAGTATGACTAGCGGGCAAGAGACCCAGTACTTC
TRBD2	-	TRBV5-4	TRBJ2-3	CASSGGPGGPSTDTQYF	TGTGCCAGCAGCGGGGGCCCGGGAGGGCCTAGCACAGATACGCAGTATTTT
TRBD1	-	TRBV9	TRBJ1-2	CASSVRWEGQAKYGYTF	TGTGCCAGCAGCGTCCGGTGGGAGGGACAGGCTAAGTATGGCTACACCTTC
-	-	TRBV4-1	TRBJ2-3	CASSQEGPSLADTQYF	TGCGCCAGCAGCCAAGAAGGGCCTAGCCTTGCAGATACGCAGTATTTT
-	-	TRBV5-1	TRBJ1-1	CASSSQGGYTEAFF	TGCGCCAGCAGCTCCCAGGGTGGGTACACTGAAGCTTTCTTT
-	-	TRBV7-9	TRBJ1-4	CASRSSQTYEKLFF	TGTGCCAGCAGGTCGTCGCAGACGTACGAAAAACTGTTTTTT
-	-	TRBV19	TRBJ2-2	CASNSRVDTGELFF	TGTGCCAGTAATAGCAGGGTGGACACCGGGGAGCTGTTTTTT
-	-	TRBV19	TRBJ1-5	CASSIQGRNQPQHF	TGTGCCAGTAGTATACAGGGCCGCAATCAGCCCCAGCATTTT
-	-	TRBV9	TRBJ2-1	CASSVVGRGSYNEQFF	TGTGCCAGCAGCGTAGTTGGGCGGGGTTCCTACAATGAGCAGTTCTTC
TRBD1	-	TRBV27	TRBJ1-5	CASSSKTGMGNQPQHF	TGTGCCAGCAGTTCTAAGACAGGGATGGGCAATCAGCCCCAGCATTTT